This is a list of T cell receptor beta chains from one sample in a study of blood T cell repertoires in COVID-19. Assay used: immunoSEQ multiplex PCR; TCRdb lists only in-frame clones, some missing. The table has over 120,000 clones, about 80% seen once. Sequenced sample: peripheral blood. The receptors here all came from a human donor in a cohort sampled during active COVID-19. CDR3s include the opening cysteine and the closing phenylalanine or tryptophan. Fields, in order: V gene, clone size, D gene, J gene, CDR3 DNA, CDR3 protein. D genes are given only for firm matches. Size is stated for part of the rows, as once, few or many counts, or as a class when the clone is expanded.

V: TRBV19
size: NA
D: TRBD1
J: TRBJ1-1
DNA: TGTGCCAGTAGTTGGGGACAGTGGCCTGAAGCTTTCTTT
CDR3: CASSWGQWPEAFF

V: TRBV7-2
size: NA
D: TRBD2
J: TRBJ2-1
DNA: TGTGCCAGCAGCTGGAGCGGGGGGGCCTACAATGAGCAGTTCTTC
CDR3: CASSWSGGAYNEQFF

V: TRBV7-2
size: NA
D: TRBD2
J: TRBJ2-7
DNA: TGTGCCAGCAGCTTGACTAGCGGGGGGGCTGGCGAGCAGTACTTC
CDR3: CASSLTSGGAGEQYF

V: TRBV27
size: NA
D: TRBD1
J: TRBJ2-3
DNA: TGTGCCAGCCAAGTACAGGGGGCATATAATACGCAGTATTTT
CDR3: CASQVQGAYNTQYF

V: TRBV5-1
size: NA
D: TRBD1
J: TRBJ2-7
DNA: TGCGCCAGCAGCCCATATGGGACAGGCGACGAGCAGTACTTC
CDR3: CASSPYGTGDEQYF

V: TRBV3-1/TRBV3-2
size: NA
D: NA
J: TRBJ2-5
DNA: TGTGCCAGCAAACCCAGCGTCCAAGAGACCCAGTACTTC
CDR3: CASKPSVQETQYF

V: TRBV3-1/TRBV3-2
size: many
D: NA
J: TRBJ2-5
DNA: TGTGCCAGCAGCCGCGGAGAGACCCAGTACTTC
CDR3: CASSRGETQYF

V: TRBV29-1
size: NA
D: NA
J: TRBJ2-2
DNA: TGCAGCGTTGTGGGCAGGGTGAACACCGGGGAGCTGTTTTTT
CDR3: CSVVGRVNTGELFF

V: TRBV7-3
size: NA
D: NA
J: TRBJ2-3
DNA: TGTGCCAGCAGCTTAAGGGGGGTAACCTTCACAGATACGCAGTATTTT
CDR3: CASSLRGVTFTDTQYF

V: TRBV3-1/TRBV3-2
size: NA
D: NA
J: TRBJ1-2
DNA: TGTGCCAGCAGCCAGAGGGCTGGCTACACCTTC
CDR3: CASSQRAGYTF

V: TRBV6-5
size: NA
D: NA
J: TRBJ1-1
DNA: TGTGCCAGCAGGCGCCTAGGGGACACTGAAGCTTTCTTT
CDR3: CASRRLGDTEAFF

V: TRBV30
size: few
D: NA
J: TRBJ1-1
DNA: TGTGCCTGGACCGCAGGCCCGGGGGACACTGAAGCTTTCTTT
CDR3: CAWTAGPGDTEAFF

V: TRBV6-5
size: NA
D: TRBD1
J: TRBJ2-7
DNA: TGTGCCAGCATTCCAGACAGGGGTAGTAGCTACGAGCAGTACTTC
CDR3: CASIPDRGSSYEQYF

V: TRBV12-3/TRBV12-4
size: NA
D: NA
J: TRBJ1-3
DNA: TGTGCCAGCAGGGGCGGGGCAAACACCATATATTTT
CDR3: CASRGGANTIYF

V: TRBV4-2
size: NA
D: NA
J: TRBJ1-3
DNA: TGTGCCAGCAGCGAAGGAAGGGGCTCAGTTGGAAACACCATATATTTT
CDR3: CASSEGRGSVGNTIYF

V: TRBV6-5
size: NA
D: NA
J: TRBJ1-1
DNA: TGTGCCCTTCAGAGTGGGCGGAACACTGAAGCTTTCTTT
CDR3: CALQSGRNTEAFF

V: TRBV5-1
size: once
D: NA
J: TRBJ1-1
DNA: TGCGCCAGCAGCTTGCCGAGCCGCGCTGAAGCTTTCTTT
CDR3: CASSLPSRAEAFF

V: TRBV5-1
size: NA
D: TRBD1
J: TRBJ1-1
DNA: TGCGCCAGCAGCTTGGCAGGGACAGGGAACACTGAAGCTTTCTTT
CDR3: CASSLAGTGNTEAFF

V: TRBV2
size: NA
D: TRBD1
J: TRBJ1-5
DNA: TGTGCCAGCACATGGACAGGGGGCGACCAGCCCCAGCATTTT
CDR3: CASTWTGGDQPQHF

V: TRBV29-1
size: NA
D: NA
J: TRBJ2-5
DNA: TGCAGCGCCGAGGGCAGGGGCGGAGAGACCCAGTACTTC
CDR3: CSAEGRGGETQYF

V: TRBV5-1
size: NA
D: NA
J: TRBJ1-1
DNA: TGCGCCAGCAGCTCGACAGGGAACACTGAAGCTTTCTTT
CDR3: CASSSTGNTEAFF

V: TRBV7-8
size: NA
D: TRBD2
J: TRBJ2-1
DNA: TGTGCCAGCAGCTTACGGGTCTTTAGCGGGGGCCACAATGAGCAGTTCTTC
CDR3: CASSLRVFSGGHNEQFF

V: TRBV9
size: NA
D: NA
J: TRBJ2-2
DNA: TGTGCCAGCAGCGTAGCCCCCGGACAGAGATCCACCGGGGAGCTGTTTTTT
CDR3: CASSVAPGQRSTGELFF

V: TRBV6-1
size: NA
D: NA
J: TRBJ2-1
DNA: TGTGCCAGCAGTGAAGCCACGGACAGAGAGCAGTTCTTC
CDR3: CASSEATDREQFF

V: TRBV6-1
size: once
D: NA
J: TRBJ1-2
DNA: TGTGCCAGCAGTGAAGCGCCCGGCAGGCGCTATGGCTACACCTTC
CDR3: CASSEAPGRRYGYTF

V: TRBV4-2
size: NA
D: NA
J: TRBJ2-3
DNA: TGTGCCAGCAGGAGAGCAGATACGCAGTATTTT
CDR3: CASRRADTQYF

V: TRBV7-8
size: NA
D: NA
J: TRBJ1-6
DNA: TGTGCCAGCAGCTCCAGGGTGATCGGTAATTCACCCCTCCACTTT
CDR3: CASSSRVIGNSPLHF

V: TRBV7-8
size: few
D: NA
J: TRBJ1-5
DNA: TGTGCCAGCAGCTTCTATAGCAATCAGCCCCAGCATTTT
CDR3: CASSFYSNQPQHF

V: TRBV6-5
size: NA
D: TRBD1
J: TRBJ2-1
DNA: TGTGCCAGCACAAGCAGGGGGATCCATGAGCAGTTCTTC
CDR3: CASTSRGIHEQFF

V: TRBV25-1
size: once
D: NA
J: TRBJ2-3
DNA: TGTGCCAGCAGTGAATCTATACTTCGCACAGATACGCAGTATTTT
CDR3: CASSESILRTDTQYF

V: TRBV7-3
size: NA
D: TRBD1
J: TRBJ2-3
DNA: TGTGCCAGCAGCTTAAACAGGGGAGAGACAGATACGCAGTATTTT
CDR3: CASSLNRGETDTQYF

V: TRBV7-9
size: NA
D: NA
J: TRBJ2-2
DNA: TGTGCCAGCAGCTTAGCGGACTCTAACACCGGGGAGCTGTTTTTT
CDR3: CASSLADSNTGELFF

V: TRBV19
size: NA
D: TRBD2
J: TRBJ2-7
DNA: TGTGCCAGTAGTATAGATCTGGCGGGACTAGCGTCCTCCGAGCAGTACTTC
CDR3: CASSIDLAGLASSEQYF

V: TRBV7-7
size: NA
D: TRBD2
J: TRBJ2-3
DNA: TGTGCTAGCAGCTTAAGAGGCGGGGGGGCACCAGATACGCAGTATTTT
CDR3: CASSLRGGGAPDTQYF

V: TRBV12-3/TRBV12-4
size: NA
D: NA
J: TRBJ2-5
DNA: TGTGCCAGCAGTTTCCCAGGTAGTGAGACCCAGTACTTC
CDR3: CASSFPGSETQYF

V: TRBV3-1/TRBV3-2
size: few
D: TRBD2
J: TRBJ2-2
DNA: TGTGCCAGCAGCCGTATCCTACTAGCGGGTGCGAACACCGGGGAGCTGTTTTTT
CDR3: CASSRILLAGANTGELFF

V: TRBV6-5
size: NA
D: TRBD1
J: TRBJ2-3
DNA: TGTGCCAGCGGGGAGGGGACAGGGGGCTCAGATACGCAGTATTTT
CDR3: CASGEGTGGSDTQYF

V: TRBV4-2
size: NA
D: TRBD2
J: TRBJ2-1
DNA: TGTGCCAGCAGCCAAGATTGGGGGACTAGCGGGGGGTTTAATGAGCAGTTCTTC
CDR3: CASSQDWGTSGGFNEQFF

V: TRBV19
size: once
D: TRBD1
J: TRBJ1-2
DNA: TGTGCCAGTAGCCGGGACAGTAACTATGGCTACACCTTC
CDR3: CASSRDSNYGYTF

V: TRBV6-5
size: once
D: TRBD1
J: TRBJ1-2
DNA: TGTGCCAGCAATAGAGAACAGGGGACTTATGGCTACACCTTC
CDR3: CASNREQGTYGYTF

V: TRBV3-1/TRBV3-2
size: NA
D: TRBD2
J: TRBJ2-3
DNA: TGTGCCAGCAGCCCTTGGACTAGCGGCACAGATACGCAGTATTTT
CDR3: CASSPWTSGTDTQYF

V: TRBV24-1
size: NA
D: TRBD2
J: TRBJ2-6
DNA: TGTGCCACCAGTGCGGGAGGGGCTGGGGCCAACGTCCTGACTTTC
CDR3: CATSAGGAGANVLTF

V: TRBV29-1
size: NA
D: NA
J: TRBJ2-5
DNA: TGCAGCGCCGCGGGGGTGGCGGGTTACAGGGGGCAAGAGACCCAGTACTTC
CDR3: CSAAGVAGYRGQETQYF

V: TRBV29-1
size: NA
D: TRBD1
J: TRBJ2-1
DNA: TGCAGCGTTGAACCCGGACAGGGGACGCACAATGAGCAGTTCTTC
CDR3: CSVEPGQGTHNEQFF

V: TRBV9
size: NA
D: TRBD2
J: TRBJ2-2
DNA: TGTGCCAGCAGCGTAGAGGGCGGGGGGAACACCGGGGAGCTGTTTTTT
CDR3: CASSVEGGGNTGELFF

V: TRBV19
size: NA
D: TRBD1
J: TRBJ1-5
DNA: TGTGCCAGTAGTGTGGACAGGGACCATCAGCCCCAGCATTTT
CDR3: CASSVDRDHQPQHF

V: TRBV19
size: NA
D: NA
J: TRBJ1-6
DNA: TGTGCCAGTAAGCCAAGCTATAATTCACCCCTCCACTTT
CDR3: CASKPSYNSPLHF

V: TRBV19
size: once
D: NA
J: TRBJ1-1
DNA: TGTGCCAGTATTGGCCCGGGGGGGGAAGCTTTCTTT
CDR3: CASIGPGGEAFF